Listed below are T cell receptor beta chains from one sample, sequenced in a study of T cell responses to AZD1222 COVID-19 vaccine. Some clones are missing from TCRdb's copy, which holds only in-frame ones; the method was immunoSEQ multiplex PCR. The sample records some 120,000 clones, 70% to 90% being singletons. Specimen: peripheral blood, collected 28 days after the second AZD1222 dose. These receptor sequences come from an adult who received the AZD1222 COVID-19 vaccine. The CDR3 runs from the conserved cysteine through the conserved F or W.

v_call	j_call	cdr3_aa
TRBV14	TRBJ2-7	CASSQTGFPGYEQYF
TRBV5-1	TRBJ1-1	CASSLLDTEAFF
TRBV5-1	TRBJ2-1	CASSVGQGIYNEQFF
TRBV27	TRBJ2-2	CASSLWGNGELFF
TRBV15	TRBJ2-7	CATSRDEGRGSPYEQYF
TRBV7-2	TRBJ2-7	CASSQPFGSGASYEQYF
TRBV4-1	TRBJ2-1	CASSLSGGFYNEQFF
TRBV6-5	TRBJ1-1	CASSYTEAFF
TRBV6-6	TRBJ2-5	CASSYRGNPETQYF
TRBV7-2	TRBJ1-1	CASFRDRDTEAFF
TRBV11-3	TRBJ1-1	CASSLALTALNTEAFF
TRBV5-4	TRBJ1-2	CASSYKSDRALGGYTF
TRBV6-5	TRBJ1-1	CASSRTGGRYPEAFF
TRBV9	TRBJ1-1	CASSPQAGLNTEAFF
TRBV11-2	TRBJ1-1	CASSFGGTGNTEAFF
TRBV7-2	TRBJ2-3	CASSSRLAGVNTDTQYF
TRBV18	TRBJ2-7	CASSSNQQNEQYF
TRBV19	TRBJ2-1	CASSIAPVAWSSYNEQFF
TRBV7-2	TRBJ1-2	CASSSGLLYGYTF
TRBV5-1	TRBJ2-1	CASSSNQDRYNEQFF